Each of the 20 T cell receptor beta chains below was sequenced from the same sample in a study of blood T cell repertoires in COVID-19. Sequenced by immunoSEQ multiplex PCR; TCRdb stores in-frame clones only, minus some. Here the sample spans roughly 280,000 clones, about 90% being singletons. Sample: PBMCs or T cells enriched from blood (not recorded which). These receptors were obtained from an older woman who had recovered from COVID-19.

The chain links TRBV2 to TRBJ1-3; D might be TRBD1 (6 bases). This CDR3 comprises 15 residues. Trimming removed 6 bases from V and 0 bases from J, with 12 bases in between. Germline V gives CDR1 SNHLY, CDR2 FYNNEI. This chain's CDR3 is CASRNREFSGNTIYF. CDR3 bases: TGTGCCAGCAGAAACAGGGAATTCTCTGGAAACACCATATATTTT.

The V call is TRBV6-2 or TRBV6-3, the J call TRBJ2-3; unclear D gene. V was cut by 5 bases and J by 2 bases, with 17 bases left in between. Looked up from germline, CDR1 is MNHEY and CDR2 is SVGEGT. The CDR3 runs to 16 residues. CDR3 protein: CASSPPGSPPTDTQYF. In nucleotides, the CDR3 is TGTGCCAGCAGTCCGCCTGGTAGTCCCCCCACAGATACGCAGTATTTT.

The chain couples TRBV19 to TRBJ1-2, with 10 bases lining up with TRBD1. This CDR3 has 15 residues. Trimming took 5 bases from V and 1 from J; bases not matched to a gene: 4. Germline V lookup: CDR1 LNHDA, CDR2 SQIVND (reference sequence). Written as DNA, the CDR3 is TGTGCCAGTAGTGGCCGGGACAGGGGTAACTATGGCTACACCTTC. It codes for CASSGRDRGNYGYTF.

This rearrangement joins TRBV11-3 to TRBJ1-2; 8 bases fit TRBD1. The germline gives CDR1 SGHNT, CDR2 YENEEA. V lost 4 bases and J lost 2; bases outside the gene matches: 3. CDR3 length: 14 amino acids. CDR3 DNA: TGTGCCAGCAGCTCGCGGACAGGGAACTATGGCTACACCTTC. It translates to CASSSRTGNYGYTF.

As regards this clone: The same CDR3 is also encoded by other DNA sequences in this sample. The chain links TRBV5-5 to TRBJ1-2, with D possibly matching TRBD1 (6 bases). The V gene lost 4 bases and the J gene lost 5 bases, with 9 bases spanning the gap. The germline CDR1 and CDR2 sequences are SGHKS and YYEKEE (reference sequence). The CDR3 covers 12 residues. CDR3 DNA: TGTGCCAGCAGCCTGGACAGTTATGGCTACACCTTC. Its protein is CASSLDSYGYTF.

About this clone: This sample includes further DNA sequences coding for the same CDR3. The gene calls are TRBV11-2 and TRBJ2-1; 8 bases fit TRBD2. Germline V gene lookup returns CDR1 SGHAT and CDR2 FQNNGV. The length of the CDR3 is 14 residues. V dropped 1 base and J dropped 7; count of bases not matched to a gene: 3. The CDR3 coding sequence is TGTGCCAGCAGCTTAGGCTTAGCGGGGAATGAGCAGTTCTTC. It is translated as CASSLGLAGNEQFF.

The chain joins TRBV10-1 to TRBJ1-5; D gene uncertain. This CDR3 is built from 13 residues. Germline V gene lookup returns CDR1 WNHNN and CDR2 SYGVQD (reference sequence). With 2 bases removed from V and 5 bases from J, the gap between germline ends came to 7 bases. CDR3 loop: CASSEGLYQPQHF. DNA for the CDR3: TGCGCCAGCAGTGAGGGGCTCTATCAGCCCCAGCATTTT.

This chain connects TRBV30 to TRBJ1-1; D not certain. Trimming took off 3 bases at V and 9 bases at J, with 20 bases between the two ends. The CDR3 has 14 residues. Germline assignment: CDR1 GTSNPN and CDR2 SVGIG (reference sequence). The CDR3 DNA is TGTGCCTGGAGGCGGGGAGGCGGGAGGGTCAAAGCTTTCTTT. Its protein product is CAWRRGGGRVKAFF.

This sequence joins TRBV5-1 and TRBJ2-5; 9 bases are shared with TRBD2. Per germline, CDR1 SGHRS and CDR2 YFSETQ. The CDR3 has 17 amino acids. V was clipped by 0 bases and J by 7 bases; unmatched bases: 13. The CDR3 DNA is TGCGCCAGCAGCTTGGATCTAGCGGGATCCCCTGGTGGGACCCAGTACTTC. Translation gives CASSLDLAGSPGGTQYF.

The chain is built from TRBV9 and TRBJ1-1; D uncertain. Germline lookup yields CDR1 SGDLS and CDR2 YYNGEE. This CDR3 is built from 11 residues. The V gene lost 3 bases and the J gene lost 3 bases, with 3 bases spanning the gap. In DNA form, the CDR3 reads TGTGCCAGCAGCGCCTACACTGAAGCTTTCTTT. This sequence encodes CASSAYTEAFF. Variable domain in full (rest from reference TRBV9 and TRBJ1-1): DSGVTQTPKHLITATGQRVTLRCSPRSGDLSVYWYQQSLDQGLQFLIQYYNGEERAKGNILERFSAQQFPDLHSELNLSSLELGDSALYFCASSAYTEAFFGQGTRLTVV.

The chain joins TRBV5-6 to TRBJ2-1; TRBD2 agrees at 7 bases. V shed 4 bases, J shed 8 bases, and the junction held 6 bases outside the gene matches. The CDR3 covers 13 residues. Germline CDR1 is SGHDT and CDR2 is YYEEEE. DNA for the CDR3: TGTGCCAGCAGCAATCTAGCGGCTTATGAGCAGTTCTTC. Its translation: CASSNLAAYEQFF.

The chain is built from TRBV3-1 (or the pseudogene TRBV3-2) and TRBJ1-1, with TRBD1 matching 8 bases. Unmatched junction bases numbered 4, after V lost 3 bases and J lost 1 base. The CDR3 spans 15 residues. Germline lookup yields CDR1 LGHDT and CDR2 YNNKEL (reference sequence). The CDR3 sequence: CASSHRQGKNTEAFF. The CDR3 nucleotides are TGTGCCAGCAGCCACCGACAGGGGAAGAACACTGAAGCTTTCTTT.

The gene calls are TRBV7-9 and TRBJ1-1; possible D gene TRBD1, 6 bases. CDR3 length: 14 residues. The germline V and J ends were trimmed by 6 bases and 4 bases, with 15 bases remaining between them. Germline V gives CDR1 SEHNR, CDR2 FQNEAQ (reference sequence). The DNA of the CDR3 is TGTGCCAGCAGTTCCATTAGGGGGGGCACTGAAGCTTTCTTT. Its translation: CASSSIRGGTEAFF. Combining the CDR3 with reference TRBV7-9 and TRBJ1-1 gives the whole variable domain DTGVSQNPRHKITKRGQNVTFRCDPISEHNRLYWYRQTLGQGPEFLTYFQNEAQLEKSRLLSDRFSAERPKGSFSTLEIQRTEQGDSAMYLCASSSIRGGTEAFFGQGTRLTVV.

V and J are TRBV5-4 and TRBJ1-5; 8 bases line up with TRBD1. Per germline, CDR1 SGHNT and CDR2 YYREEE (reference sequence). This CDR3 region has 13 residues. Trimming took 2 bases from V and 7 from J; bases not matched to a gene: 2. CDR3 sequence (DNA): TGTGCCAGCAGCTTCCAGGGGGCCCAGCCCCAGCATTTT. Residues: CASSFQGAQPQHF. Looking up the rest from reference TRBV5-4 and TRBJ1-5 gives the full variable domain: ETGVTQSPTHLIKTRGQQVTLRCSSQSGHNTVSWYQQALGQGPQFIFQYYREEENGRGNFPPRFSGLQFPNYSSELNVNALELDDSALYLCASSFQGAQPQHFGDGTRLSIL.

The chain recombines TRBV6-5 with TRBJ1-2; 7 bases align to TRBD1. Germline loops: CDR1 MNHEY, CDR2 SVGAGI. The junction had 5 bases not matched to a gene; V was cut back by 7 bases and J by 3 bases. This CDR3 has 13 amino acids. The CDR3 loop is CASMAGTDYGYTF. CDR3 DNA sequence: TGTGCCAGCATGGCCGGGACAGACTATGGCTACACCTTC.

The chain is built from TRBV5-1 and TRBJ2-1, with 10 bases identical to TRBD2. Germline CDR1 and CDR2: SGHRS and YFSETQ. The CDR3 consists of 15 residues. The V gene end was trimmed by 3 bases and the J gene end by 4 bases; junction bases not matched to a gene: 4. This CDR3 reads CASSSSGGGYNEQFF. In DNA form, the CDR3 reads TGCGCCAGCAGCTCCAGCGGGGGGGGATACAATGAGCAGTTCTTC.

V is TRBV6-2 or TRBV6-3 and J is TRBJ1-5, with 12 positions matching TRBD1. Trimming cost V 1 base and J 4 bases; bases outside gene matches: 5. CDR3 size: 17 residues. The germline gives CDR1 MNHEY, CDR2 SVGEGT. The DNA of the CDR3 is TGTGCCAGCAGTTACTTGGGACAGGGGGCTCCTAATCAGCCCCAGCATTTT. Translated: CASSYLGQGAPNQPQHF.

The chain employs TRBV16 and TRBJ1-2, with TRBD1 matching 7 bases. Per the germline V gene, CDR1 is KGHSY and CDR2 is FQNENV. V was pared by 5 bases and J by 5 bases, with 5 bases of the junction left unmatched. CDR3 length: 13 amino acids. CDR3 nucleotides: TGTGCCAGCAGCTTACAGGGGTCGTATGGCTACACCTTC. It is translated as CASSLQGSYGYTF.

This clone was detected a few times. CDR3 sequence reads: CSASPEVGQPQHF. The CDR3 DNA is TGCAGTGCCAGTCCCGAGGTTGGGCAGCCCCAGCATTTT. The chain couples TRBV20-1 to TRBJ1-5; D is ambiguous. V lost 6 bases and J 7 bases, leaving 16 bases between the germline ends. Per germline, CDR1 DFQATT and CDR2 SNEGSKA (reference sequence). The CDR3 sequence is 13 residues long.

The V call is TRBV5-4, the J call TRBJ2-5; 7 bases match TRBD1. The CDR3 covers 15 residues. With 3 bases clipped from V and 3 bases from J, the junction kept 8 bases outside the gene matches. Looked up from germline, CDR1 is SGHNT and CDR2 is YYREEE (reference sequence). The CDR3 nucleotides read TGTGCCAGCAGCTCGAGGGACAGTTTGAAAGAGACCCAGTACTTC. It specifies CASSSRDSLKETQYF.